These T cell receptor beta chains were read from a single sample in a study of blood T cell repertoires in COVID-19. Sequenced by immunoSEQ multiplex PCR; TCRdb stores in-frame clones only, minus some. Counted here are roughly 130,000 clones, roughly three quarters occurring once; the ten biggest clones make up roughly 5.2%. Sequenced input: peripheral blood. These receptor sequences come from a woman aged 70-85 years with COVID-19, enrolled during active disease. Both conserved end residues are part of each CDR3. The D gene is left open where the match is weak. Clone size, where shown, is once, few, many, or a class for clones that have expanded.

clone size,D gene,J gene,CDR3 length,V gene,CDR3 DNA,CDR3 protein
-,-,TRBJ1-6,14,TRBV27,TGTGCCAGCAGTTTGCACAGGCCCGAGGGGGCCCTCCACTTT,CASSLHRPEGALHF
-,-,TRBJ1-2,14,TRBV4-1,TGCGCCAGCAGCCAAGAAGTACGCCCTGGGCGCTACACCTTC,CASSQEVRPGRYTF
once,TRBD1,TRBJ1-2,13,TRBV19,TGTGCCAGTAGGGGACAGGGAAACTATGGCTACACCTTC,CASRGQGNYGYTF
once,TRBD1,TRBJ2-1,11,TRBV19,TGTGGGACAGGGGGCGTGAATGAGCAGTTCTTC,CGTGGVNEQFF
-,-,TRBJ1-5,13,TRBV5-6,TGTGCCAGCAGCCCGGGGTTAAATCAGCCCCAGCATTTT,CASSPGLNQPQHF
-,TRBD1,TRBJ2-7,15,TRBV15,TGTGCCACCAGCAGACAGACAGGGGGGGCGGATGAGCAGTACTTC,CATSRQTGGADEQYF
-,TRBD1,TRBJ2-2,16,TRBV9,TGTGCCAGCAGCGTAGAGCAGGGGGCGGGCACCGGGGAGCTGTTTTTT,CASSVEQGAGTGELFF
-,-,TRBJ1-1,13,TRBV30,TGTGCCTGGAGTACCAGGGTTGACACTGAAGCTTTCTTT,CAWSTRVDTEAFF
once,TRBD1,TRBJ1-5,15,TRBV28,TGTGCCAGCAGTGTCCGGGACAGGGGCTATCAGCCCCAGCATTTT,CASSVRDRGYQPQHF
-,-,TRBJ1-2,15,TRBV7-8,TGTGCCAGCAGCCTTACCAGGGGAATAGACTATGGCTACACCTTC,CASSLTRGIDYGYTF
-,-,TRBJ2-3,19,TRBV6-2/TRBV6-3,TGTGCCAGCAGTTACTCGACGTCGAGGAAATCAAGTTGGGCAGATACGCAGTATTTT,CASSYSTSRKSSWADTQYF
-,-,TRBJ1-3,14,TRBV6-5,TGTGCCAGCAGCGTCAGCCTAGTTGGAAACACCATATATTTT,CASSVSLVGNTIYF
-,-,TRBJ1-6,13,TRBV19,TGTGCCAGTATGGGGAGTTGGAATTCACCCCTCCACTTT,CASMGSWNSPLHF
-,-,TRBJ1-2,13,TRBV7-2,TGTGCCAGCAGCTTTAGGGAGTTGGATGGCTACACCTTC,CASSFRELDGYTF
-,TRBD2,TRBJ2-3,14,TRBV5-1,TGCGCCAGCAGCTCGGGACTAGCGACAGATACGCAGTATTTT,CASSSGLATDTQYF
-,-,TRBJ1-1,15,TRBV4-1,TGCGCCAGCAGCCAGGGGGGACGGTCGAACACTGAAGCTTTCTTT,CASSQGGRSNTEAFF
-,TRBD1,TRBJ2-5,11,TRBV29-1,TGCAGCGCCGACAGGGTGGAGACCCAGTACTTC,CSADRVETQYF
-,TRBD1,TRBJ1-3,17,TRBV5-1,TGCGCCAGCAGTCCGGGACAGGCGACCCCCTCTGGAAACACCATATATTTT,CASSPGQATPSGNTIYF
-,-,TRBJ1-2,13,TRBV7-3,TGTGCCAGCAGCCTCGACTCTAACTATGGCTACACCTTC,CASSLDSNYGYTF
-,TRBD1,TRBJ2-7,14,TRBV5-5,TGTGCCAGCAGCGACCGGGACAGCTCCTACGAGCAGTACTTC,CASSDRDSSYEQYF
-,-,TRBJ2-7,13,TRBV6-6,TGTGCCAGCCGCTTGATGATACAGTATGAGCAGTACTTC,CASRLMIQYEQYF
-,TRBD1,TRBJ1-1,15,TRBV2,TGTGCCAGCAGACAACAGACAGGGTCGGACACTGAAGCTTTCTTT,CASRQQTGSDTEAFF
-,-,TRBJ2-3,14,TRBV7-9,TGTGCCAGCAGCCATGCGCCACCCCAAGATACGCAGTATTTT,CASSHAPPQDTQYF
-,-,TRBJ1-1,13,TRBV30,TGTGCCTGGAGTGGGAGGGTGAACACTGAAGCTTTCTTT,CAWSGRVNTEAFF
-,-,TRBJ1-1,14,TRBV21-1,TGTGCCAGCAGAGGACGGGGATTGAACACTGAAGCTTTCTTT,CASRGRGLNTEAFF
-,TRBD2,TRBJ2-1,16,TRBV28,TGTGCCAGCAGTCGAAACACCGGGGGGGCCGACAATGAGCAGTTCTTC,CASSRNTGGADNEQFF
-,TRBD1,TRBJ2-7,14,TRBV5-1,TGCGCCAGCAGCGGAACAGGGGGCTCCTACGAGCAGTACTTC,CASSGTGGSYEQYF
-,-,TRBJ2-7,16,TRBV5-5,TGTGCCAGCAGCTTGGATTCTCGGACAGCCTCCTACGAGCAGTACTTC,CASSLDSRTASYEQYF
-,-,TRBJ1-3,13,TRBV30,TGTGCCTACCTGACAGGCTCTGGAAACACCATATATTTT,CAYLTGSGNTIYF
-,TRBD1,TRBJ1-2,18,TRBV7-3,TGTGCCAGCAGGACGGAGAAGACCCAGGGGGCAGTGAGCTATGGCTACACCTTC,CASRTEKTQGAVSYGYTF
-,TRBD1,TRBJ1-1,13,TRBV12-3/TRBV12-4,TGTGCCAGCAGTTTAGGGACAGGGTTACAAGCTTTCTTT,CASSLGTGLQAFF
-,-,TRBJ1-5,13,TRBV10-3,TGTGCCATCAGTGATGGGGGCCCCAGGCCCCAGCATTTT,CAISDGGPRPQHF
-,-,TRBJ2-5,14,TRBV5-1,TGCGCCAGCAGCGGACCCAGGGGCCCGGGTATCCAGTACTTC,CASSGPRGPGIQYF
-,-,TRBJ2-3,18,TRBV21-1,TGTGCCAGCAGCACAGAGGGGACAGGGGAAGACGGTCCAGATACGCAGTATTTT,CASSTEGTGEDGPDTQYF
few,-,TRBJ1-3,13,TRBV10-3,TGTGCCATCAGTCAGGGTTCTGGAAACACCATATATTTT,CAISQGSGNTIYF
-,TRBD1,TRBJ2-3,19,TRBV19,TGTGCCAGTAGTTCCTCGGGGCCCAGACAGGGTCTGATTCGGGATACGCAGTATTTT,CASSSSGPRQGLIRDTQYF
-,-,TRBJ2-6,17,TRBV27,TGTGCCAGCAGCACCATCATAGGAGGCACTGGGGCCAACGTCCTGACTTTC,CASSTIIGGTGANVLTF
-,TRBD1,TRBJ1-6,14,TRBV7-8,TGTGCCAGCAGCTTAGGACAGGGGAGTTCACCCCTCCACTTT,CASSLGQGSSPLHF
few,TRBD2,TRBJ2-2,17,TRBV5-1,TGCGCCAGCAGCTCTACAATAGCGGGGAGTTCCACCGGGGAGCTGTTTTTT,CASSSTIAGSSTGELFF
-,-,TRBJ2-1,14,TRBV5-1,TGCGCCAGCAGCCCAGGACTGGCCTACAATGAGCAGTTCTTC,CASSPGLAYNEQFF
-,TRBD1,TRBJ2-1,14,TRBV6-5,TGTGCCAGCAGCAACAGGGGGTCATACAATGAGCAGTTCTTC,CASSNRGSYNEQFF
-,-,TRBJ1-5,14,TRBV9,TGTGCCAGCAGCGTCGGCGGATTGGGTCAGCCCCAGCATTTT,CASSVGGLGQPQHF
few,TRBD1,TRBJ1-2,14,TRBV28,TGTGCCAGCAGACGCACAGGGACAGGGGATGGCTACACCTTC,CASRRTGTGDGYTF
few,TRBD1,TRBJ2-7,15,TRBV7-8,TGTGCCAGCAGCTTCGGACAGGGGGGTTCGAGCGAGCAGTACTTC,CASSFGQGGSSEQYF
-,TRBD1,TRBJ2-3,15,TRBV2,TGTGCCAGCTTAACCCGACAGGGACGTGCAGATACGCAGTATTTT,CASLTRQGRADTQYF
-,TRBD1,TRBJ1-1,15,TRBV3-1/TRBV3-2,TGTGCCAGCAGCCAAGGGGGCCTAGAGGGGGCGGAAGCTTTCTTT,CASSQGGLEGAEAFF
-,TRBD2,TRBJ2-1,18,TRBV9,TGTGCCAGCAGCGTAGAGGCGAGACAGCGGGGGGGCATAAGTGAGCAGTTCTTC,CASSVEARQRGGISEQFF
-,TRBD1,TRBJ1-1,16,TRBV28,TGTGCCAGCAGTTCCGACAGGGTAGGGCTGAACACTGAAGCTTTCTTT,CASSSDRVGLNTEAFF